Listed below are T cell receptor beta chains from one sample, sequenced in a study of neoadjuvant nivolumab and ipilimumab in lung cancer. Clones were read by immunoSEQ multiplex PCR, and TCRdb kept only the in-frame ones, dropping some. The sample has under 50,000 clones; roughly 91% are singletons. The sample consisted of blood, taken before neoadjuvant nivolumab, alone or with ipilimumab. The receptor set was obtained from an adult with non-small cell lung cancer. Some clones in this sample may be carry-over from other donors' samples. Both conserved end residues are part of each CDR3. D genes are given only for firm matches. Size values are once, few and many counts, or a class for expanded clones, and some rows have none.

V gene: TRBV7-6; J gene: TRBJ1-2; D gene: -; clone size: -; CDR3 protein: CAGGGVGGYTF; CDR3 DNA: TGTGCTGGTGGCGGGGTTGGTGGCTACACCTTC
V gene: TRBV7-2; J gene: TRBJ2-1; D gene: -; clone size: -; CDR3 protein: CASSLGGKFEQFF; CDR3 DNA: TGTGCCAGCAGCTTAGGGGGGAAATTTGAGCAGTTCTTC
V gene: TRBV12-5; J gene: TRBJ2-1; D gene: -; clone size: once; CDR3 protein: CASGPPLTRSYNEQFF; CDR3 DNA: TGTGCTAGTGGTCCCCCACTAACCCGCTCCTACAATGAGCAGTTCTTC
V gene: TRBV9; J gene: TRBJ2-3; D gene: -; clone size: -; CDR3 protein: CASSVGGSSTDTQYF; CDR3 DNA: TGTGCCAGCAGCGTAGGCGGTTCTAGCACAGATACGCAGTATTTT
V gene: TRBV5-1; J gene: TRBJ2-6; D gene: TRBD1; clone size: -; CDR3 protein: CASSLTGTGANVLTF; CDR3 DNA: TGCGCCAGCAGCCTGACAGGGACTGGGGCCAACGTCCTGACTTTC
V gene: TRBV20-1; J gene: TRBJ2-1; D gene: -; clone size: few; CDR3 protein: CSAGSDWEQFF; CDR3 DNA: TGCAGTGCTGGCTCGGACTGGGAGCAGTTCTTC
V gene: TRBV4-1; J gene: TRBJ2-7; D gene: TRBD2; clone size: -; CDR3 protein: CASSHPPGTSDSYEQYF; CDR3 DNA: TGCGCCAGCAGCCACCCCCCAGGGACTAGCGACTCCTACGAGCAGTACTTC
V gene: TRBV30; J gene: TRBJ2-7; D gene: -; clone size: -; CDR3 protein: CAWSVSLGNEQYF; CDR3 DNA: TGTGCCTGGAGTGTAAGCTTAGGGAACGAGCAGTACTTC
V gene: TRBV5-1; J gene: TRBJ1-1; D gene: TRBD1; clone size: once; CDR3 protein: CASSLQGYTTEAFF; CDR3 DNA: TGCGCCAGCAGCTTACAGGGGTATACTACTGAAGCTTTCTTT
V gene: TRBV6-1; J gene: TRBJ2-7; D gene: -; clone size: -; CDR3 protein: CASMEVTYEQYF; CDR3 DNA: TGTGCCAGCATGGAGGTTACCTACGAGCAGTACTTC
V gene: TRBV6-6; J gene: TRBJ1-4; D gene: -; clone size: -; CDR3 protein: CASSFGATNEKLFF; CDR3 DNA: TGTGCCAGCAGTTTCGGGGCAACTAATGAAAAACTGTTTTTT
V gene: TRBV5-4; J gene: TRBJ2-3; D gene: -; clone size: -; CDR3 protein: CASSPSSVGAFSTDTQYF; CDR3 DNA: TGTGCCAGCAGTCCTTCCTCAGTGGGAGCCTTTAGCACAGATACGCAGTATTTT
V gene: TRBV7-2; J gene: TRBJ1-1; D gene: TRBD1; clone size: -; CDR3 protein: CASSPGQGGTPFF; CDR3 DNA: TGTGCCAGCAGCCCAGGACAGGGGGGGACGCCTTTCTTT
V gene: TRBV9; J gene: TRBJ2-7; D gene: TRBD2; clone size: -; CDR3 protein: CASSRGGSTYEQYF; CDR3 DNA: TGTGCCAGCAGCCGGGGGGGGAGCACCTACGAGCAGTACTTC
V gene: TRBV25-1; J gene: TRBJ2-2; D gene: -; clone size: -; CDR3 protein: CASSGEGVLTGELFF; CDR3 DNA: TGTGCCAGCAGCGGGGAGGGGGTCCTCACCGGGGAGCTGTTTTTT
V gene: TRBV18; J gene: TRBJ2-1; D gene: TRBD2; clone size: -; CDR3 protein: CASSPTSVSYNEQFF; CDR3 DNA: TGTGCCAGCTCACCGACTAGCGTCTCCTACAATGAGCAGTTCTTC
V gene: TRBV18; J gene: TRBJ2-7; D gene: -; clone size: -; CDR3 protein: CASSPQGSYEQYF; CDR3 DNA: TGTGCCAGCTCACCCCAGGGTTCCTACGAGCAGTACTTC
V gene: TRBV7-2; J gene: TRBJ1-1; D gene: -; clone size: -; CDR3 protein: CASSLRGRTEAFF; CDR3 DNA: TGTGCCAGCAGCCTCCGCGGCAGGACTGAAGCTTTCTTT
V gene: TRBV18; J gene: TRBJ2-7; D gene: TRBD1; clone size: -; CDR3 protein: CASSPGQEAYEQYF; CDR3 DNA: TGTGCCAGCTCACCTGGACAGGAAGCCTACGAGCAGTACTTC
V gene: TRBV25-1; J gene: TRBJ2-2; D gene: -; clone size: -; CDR3 protein: CASSGDGPRELFF; CDR3 DNA: TGTGCCAGCAGTGGAGACGGACCCAGGGAGCTGTTTTTT
V gene: TRBV30; J gene: TRBJ1-5; D gene: TRBD1; clone size: few; CDR3 protein: CAWGQGNNQPQHF; CDR3 DNA: TGTGCCTGGGGACAGGGCAACAATCAGCCCCAGCATTTT
V gene: TRBV5-1; J gene: TRBJ2-3; D gene: -; clone size: -; CDR3 protein: CASSLQASTDTQYF; CDR3 DNA: TGCGCCAGCAGCCTACAGGCTAGCACAGATACGCAGTATTTT
V gene: TRBV10-1; J gene: TRBJ1-1; D gene: -; clone size: -; CDR3 protein: CASSTGGTEAFF; CDR3 DNA: TGCGCCAGCAGCACCGGGGGCACTGAAGCTTTCTTT
V gene: TRBV5-1; J gene: TRBJ2-3; D gene: -; clone size: once; CDR3 protein: CASSLGGAAPSTDTQYF; CDR3 DNA: TGCGCCAGCAGCTTGGGGGGAGCTGCCCCTAGCACAGATACGCAGTATTTT
V gene: TRBV7-7; J gene: TRBJ2-3; D gene: -; clone size: -; CDR3 protein: CASSLGLGASDTQYF; CDR3 DNA: TGTGCTAGCAGCTTAGGATTGGGGGCGTCAGATACGCAGTATTTT
V gene: TRBV30; J gene: TRBJ1-2; D gene: -; clone size: once; CDR3 protein: CAWSPGHSINYGYTF; CDR3 DNA: TGTGCCTGGAGTCCGGGACACTCCATTAACTATGGCTACACCTTC
V gene: TRBV9; J gene: TRBJ1-2; D gene: TRBD1; clone size: -; CDR3 protein: CASSGTSLQGDYGYTF; CDR3 DNA: TGTGCCAGCAGCGGAACCTCGTTACAGGGGGACTATGGCTACACCTTC
V gene: TRBV4-3; J gene: TRBJ2-5; D gene: -; clone size: -; CDR3 protein: CASSQDTQRQETQYF; CDR3 DNA: TGCGCCAGCAGCCAAGATACCCAGCGCCAAGAGACCCAGTACTTC
V gene: TRBV5-6; J gene: TRBJ2-7; D gene: -; clone size: -; CDR3 protein: CASSFSRAVKEGEQYF; CDR3 DNA: TGTGCCAGCAGCTTCAGTCGGGCCGTAAAAGAAGGCGAGCAGTACTTC
V gene: TRBV2; J gene: TRBJ2-3; D gene: TRBD2; clone size: -; CDR3 protein: CASSAGLAGFTDTQYF; CDR3 DNA: TGTGCCAGCAGTGCCGGCCTAGCGGGATTCACAGATACGCAGTATTTT
V gene: TRBV6-6; J gene: TRBJ1-1; D gene: TRBD1; clone size: -; CDR3 protein: CASSLGQMNTEAFF; CDR3 DNA: TGTGCCAGCAGTTTGGGACAGATGAACACTGAAGCTTTCTTT
V gene: TRBV18; J gene: TRBJ2-1; D gene: -; clone size: -; CDR3 protein: CASSPPGGTYNEQFF; CDR3 DNA: TGTGCCAGCTCACCACCGGGCGGGACTTACAATGAGCAGTTCTTC
V gene: TRBV11-3; J gene: TRBJ2-2; D gene: -; clone size: once; CDR3 protein: CASSSGPRAGELFF; CDR3 DNA: TGTGCCAGCAGCTCAGGACCCCGGGCCGGGGAGCTGTTTTTT
V gene: TRBV19; J gene: TRBJ2-2; D gene: -; clone size: -; CDR3 protein: CASRLGRANTGELFF; CDR3 DNA: TGTGCCAGCCGTCTAGGGCGGGCGAACACCGGGGAGCTGTTTTTT
V gene: TRBV19; J gene: TRBJ1-2; D gene: -; clone size: -; CDR3 protein: CASSNRAGYGYTF; CDR3 DNA: TGTGCCAGTAGCAACAGGGCCGGCTATGGCTACACCTTC
V gene: TRBV6-6; J gene: TRBJ1-1; D gene: -; clone size: -; CDR3 protein: CASTGREHTEAFF; CDR3 DNA: TGTGCCAGCACCGGCCGGGAACACACTGAAGCTTTCTTT
V gene: TRBV2; J gene: TRBJ1-2; D gene: -; clone size: -; CDR3 protein: CASSVMDSVYGYTF; CDR3 DNA: TGTGCCAGCAGTGTTATGGACTCCGTCTATGGCTACACCTTC
V gene: TRBV6-5; J gene: TRBJ2-4; D gene: -; clone size: -; CDR3 protein: CASSPRGGAKNIQYF; CDR3 DNA: TGTGCCAGCAGCCCCAGAGGGGGGGCCAAAAACATTCAGTACTTC
V gene: TRBV7-9; J gene: TRBJ1-1; D gene: -; clone size: -; CDR3 protein: CASSSEGFYATEAFF; CDR3 DNA: TGTGCCAGCAGCTCCGAAGGATTTTATGCCACTGAAGCTTTCTTT
V gene: TRBV29-1; J gene: TRBJ2-5; D gene: -; clone size: -; CDR3 protein: CSVGRVETQYF; CDR3 DNA: TGCAGCGTTGGCAGGGTGGAGACCCAGTACTTC
V gene: TRBV5-6; J gene: TRBJ1-1; D gene: -; clone size: -; CDR3 protein: CASSFAQTSTEAFF; CDR3 DNA: TGTGCCAGCAGCTTTGCCCAGACTAGCACTGAAGCTTTCTTT
V gene: TRBV9; J gene: TRBJ1-5; D gene: -; clone size: -; CDR3 protein: CAKISLVNQPQHF; CDR3 DNA: TGTGCCAAGATCTCCTTGGTCAATCAGCCCCAGCATTTT
V gene: TRBV19; J gene: TRBJ1-4; D gene: -; clone size: -; CDR3 protein: CASSIGQGNEKLFF; CDR3 DNA: TGTGCCAGTAGTATAGGGCAGGGGAATGAAAAACTGTTTTTT
V gene: TRBV6-5; J gene: TRBJ2-5; D gene: TRBD2; clone size: -; CDR3 protein: CATRAGGGGETQYF; CDR3 DNA: TGTGCCACCAGAGCGGGAGGGGGGGGAGAGACCCAGTACTTC
V gene: TRBV2; J gene: TRBJ1-5; D gene: TRBD1; clone size: -; CDR3 protein: CASSGTGGGGQPQHF; CDR3 DNA: TGTGCCAGCAGTGGGACAGGGGGCGGAGGTCAGCCCCAGCATTTT
V gene: TRBV5-4; J gene: TRBJ2-2; D gene: TRBD2; clone size: -; CDR3 protein: CASSPPGLAGGARTGELFF; CDR3 DNA: TGTGCCAGCAGCCCACCCGGACTAGCGGGAGGGGCGAGGACCGGGGAGCTGTTTTTT